These 23 T cell receptor beta chains originate from one sample sequenced in a study of PD-1 blockade in classical Hodgkin lymphoma. The table came from immunoSEQ multiplex PCR; TCRdb's copy has only in-frame clones and leaves some out. The sample includes 70,000 or so clones, about two thirds of them seen just once. Each of the patients experienced relapse following autologous stem cell transplantation, and their brentuximab vedotin exposure differed. This specimen consisted of peripheral blood mononuclear cells (PBMCs), obtained before the second cycle of nivolumab. These receptors were taken from a human donor with classical Hodgkin lymphoma.

This clone was detected once. This chain uses TRBV30 with TRBJ2-7; tentative D call: TRBD1 (6 bases). CDR1 is GTSNPN and CDR2 is SVGIG in the germline V gene (reference sequence). V was clipped by 2 bases and J by 3 bases, with 17 bases between them. This CDR3 comprises 15 residues. CDR3 sequence reads: CAWSTTGKTDYEQYF. DNA for the CDR3: TGTGCCTGGAGTACTACAGGGAAGACTGACTACGAGCAGTACTTC. Together with reference TRBV30 and TRBJ2-7, the CDR3 gives the full variable domain: SQTIHQWPATLVQPVGSPLSLECTVEGTSNPNLYWYRQAAGRGLQLLFYSVGIGQISSEVPQNLSASRPQDRQFILSSKKLLLSDSGFYLCAWSTTGKTDYEQYFGPGTRLTVT.

The J gene is TRBJ1-4, the V gene TRBV2; 7 nucleotides agree with TRBD1. V was clipped by 7 bases and J by 11 bases; unmatched bases: 7. Germline assignment: CDR1 SNHLY and CDR2 FYNNEI. The CDR3 is 12 residues long. Here the CDR3 DNA reads TGTGCCAGCACCCGGGACAGTCGGAAACTGTTTTTT. This gives the protein CASTRDSRKLFF.

About this clone: Other DNA sequences in this specimen translate into the identical CDR3. The CDR3 here is CASSRAGGTEAFF. DNA for the CDR3: TGTGCCAGCAGTAGGGCAGGGGGCACTGAAGCTTTCTTT. The V call is TRBV25-1, the J call TRBJ1-1; 7 bases map to TRBD1. The germline CDR1 and CDR2 sequences are MGHDK and SYGVNS. The CDR3 is made up of 13 amino acids. J lost 4 bases, V lost 5 bases, and 4 bases had no gene match.

This rearrangement joins TRBV2 to TRBJ2-2; D not resolved. The CDR3 is made up of 15 amino acids. CDR1 is SNHLY, CDR2 FYNNEI, per germline. Deletions cut 3 bases from V and 2 bases from J, with 10 bases between. The CDR3 protein is CASSDTTPNTGELFF. The CDR3 nucleotides read TGTGCCAGCAGTGATACGACCCCCAACACCGGGGAGCTGTTTTTT.

This clone came up a few times. The chain has TRBV5-1 and TRBJ1-1; D uncertain. CDR1 and CDR2 from the germline V gene are SGHRS and YFSETQ. This CDR3 spans 14 amino acids. The V and J ends lost 0 bases and 8 bases respectively, with 14 bases between them. CDR3 coding DNA: TGCGCCAGCAGCTTGGGGCAGACCATTGGCGAAGCTTTCTTT. Its translation: CASSLGQTIGEAFF.

This clone was recorded a few times. The chain has TRBV19 and TRBJ1-5, with a weak D call TRBD1 (5 bases). V lost 3 bases, J lost 6 bases, and 9 bases lay in between. Germline CDR1 and CDR2: LNHDA and SQIVND (reference sequence). The CDR3 is made up of 13 amino acids. CDR3 coding DNA: TGTGCCAGTAGTATGTCGGGGGTTCAGCCCCAGCATTTT. Translation gives CASSMSGVQPQHF.

This chain connects TRBV27 to TRBJ2-1; D is unclear. The CDR3 is 12 amino acids. Trimming shortened V by 3 bases and J by 7 bases, and 7 bases separated the two germline ends. Germline V gives CDR1 MNHEY, CDR2 SMNVEV (reference sequence). The CDR3 loop is CASSFSGNEQFF. CDR3 sequence (DNA): TGTGCCAGCAGTTTTTCGGGTAATGAGCAGTTCTTC.

This clone was recorded a few times. V gene TRBV5-6 combines with J gene TRBJ1-1; maybe TRBD1 (6 bases). V was cut by 2 bases and J by 1 base, with 24 bases left in between. Germline V gene data show CDR1 as SGHDT and CDR2 as YYEEEE. The CDR3 covers 19 residues. The CDR3 is CASSLSTWVPGHTNTEAFF. CDR3 bases: TGTGCCAGCAGCTTATCAACTTGGGTGCCGGGACACACGAACACTGAAGCTTTCTTT.

By sample share, this clone is large. The rearrangement links TRBV27 to TRBJ1-1; weak D call: TRBD1 (6 bases). Germline CDR1 and CDR2: MNHEY and SMNVEV (reference sequence). The V end lost 0 bases, the J end lost 4 bases, and 12 bases lay between the germline ends. This CDR3 has 15 amino acids. The CDR3 DNA is TGTGCCAGCAGTTTATCGAAGGGAGGGGGCACTGAAGCTTTCTTT. This codes for CASSLSKGGGTEAFF.

The CDR3 DNA reads as TGCGCCAGCAGCTTGGGGGACACTGAAGCTTTCTTT. Its translation is CASSLGDTEAFF. The gene calls are TRBV5-1 and TRBJ1-1; D not resolved. CDR1 SGHRS and CDR2 YFSETQ come from the germline V gene. V shed 0 bases and J shed 3 bases, with 3 bases lying between them. The CDR3 is 12 amino acids.

This chain uses TRBV7-6 with TRBJ1-1; D may be TRBD1 (5 bases). CDR3 length: 13 residues. V lost 1 base and J 3 bases, leaving 6 bases between the germline ends. CDR1 is SGHVS and CDR2 is FNYEAQ in the germline V gene. The CDR3 reads CASSLGQHTEAFF. The CDR3 region has the DNA TGTGCCAGCAGCTTAGGACAGCACACTGAAGCTTTCTTT.

This chain links TRBV11-2 with TRBJ2-7, with D possibly TRBD1 on 5 matching bases. The CDR3 length is 15 residues. Trimming cost V 0 bases and J 4 bases, with 13 bases left between them. Germline CDR1 reads SGHAT; CDR2 reads FQNNGV. This CDR3 is CASSLESLRGYEQYF. As DNA, the CDR3 is TGTGCCAGCAGCTTAGAAAGCCTTAGGGGTTACGAGCAGTACTTC.

The chain links TRBV6-6 to TRBJ1-6; TRBD1 matches 7 bases. J was trimmed by 5 bases and V by 0 bases; bases with no gene match: 1. This CDR3 is built from 15 residues. The germline V gene encodes CDR1 MNHNY and CDR2 SVGAGI (reference sequence). Here the CDR3 reads CASSYSGTDNSPLHF. For the CDR3, the DNA is TGTGCCAGCAGTTACTCTGGGACAGATAATTCACCCCTCCACTTT.

The chain combines TRBV7-9 with TRBJ2-5; 7 bases agree with TRBD2. Germline-derived CDR1 and CDR2 are SEHNR and FQNEAQ (reference sequence). V was pared by 0 bases and J by 7 bases, with 8 bases of the junction left unmatched. The CDR3 loop spans 15 amino acids. The CDR3 nucleotides read TGTGCCAGCAGCTTAGCGGCAGGTGCTAGCGGGACCCAGTACTTC. Protein sequence: CASSLAAGASGTQYF.

The rearrangement links TRBV7-8 to TRBJ2-3; weak D call: TRBD1 (5 bases). Trimming cost V 6 bases and J 4 bases, with 8 bases left between them. This CDR3 comprises 12 residues. Germline loops: CDR1 SGHVS, CDR2 FQNEAQ. The CDR3 bases are TGTGCCAGCAGTCAGGGTCCAGATACGCAGTATTTT. This sequence encodes CASSQGPDTQYF.

The chain links TRBV11-2 to TRBJ1-2; the match to TRBD1 covers 7 bases. The CDR3 covers 13 residues. Germline V lookup: CDR1 SGHAT, CDR2 FQNNGV. V trimming: 2 bases; J trimming: 8 bases; junction bases outside the gene matches: 5. The CDR3 loop is CASSLSQGWGYTF. As DNA, the CDR3 is TGTGCCAGCAGCTTATCACAGGGGTGGGGCTACACCTTC.

This chain connects TRBV9 to TRBJ2-5; D not certain. V dropped 0 bases and J dropped 5 bases, with 8 bases sitting between them. This CDR3 comprises 13 residues. Looked up from germline, CDR1 is SGDLS and CDR2 is YYNGEE. This chain's CDR3 is CASSVGLQETQYF. The CDR3 nucleotides read TGTGCCAGCAGCGTAGGCCTACAGGAGACCCAGTACTTC.

In its sample, this clone was seen a few times. V gene TRBV29-1 combines with J gene TRBJ1-1, with TRBD1 as a possible D gene (5 bases). The CDR3 covers 14 residues. Germline CDR1 reads SQVTM; CDR2 reads ANQGSEA. The ends were cut back, 4 bases at V and 4 bases at J, with 16 bases in the middle. This chain's CDR3 is CSVVGSGLLTEAFF. The CDR3 DNA reads TGCAGCGTTGTTGGCTCGGGGCTACTCACTGAAGCTTTCTTT.

V and J are TRBV2 and TRBJ2-7; D is ambiguous. CDR3 length equals 11 residues. The germline CDR1 and CDR2 sequences are SNHLY and FYNNEI. V shed 4 bases and J shed 3 bases, with 4 bases lying between them. The CDR3: CASSVGYEQYF. DNA of the CDR3: TGTGCCAGCAGTGTAGGCTACGAGCAGTACTTC. The complete variable domain, with remaining parts taken from reference TRBV2 and TRBJ2-7, reads EPEVTQTPSHQVTQMGQEVILRCVPISNHLYFYWYRQILGQKVEFLVSFYNNEISEKSEIFDDQFSVERPDGSNFTLKIRSTKLEDSAMYFCASSVGYEQYFGPGTRLTVT.

The V and J genes are TRBV2 and TRBJ1-4; 10 bases are a match to TRBD1. The CDR3 spans 17 residues. Germline assignment: CDR1 SNHLY and CDR2 FYNNEI. V shed 5 bases and J 4 bases; nucleotides not matched to a gene: 10. CDR3 loop: CASSSRQGALGNEKLFF. CDR3 bases: TGTGCCAGCAGTAGTCGACAGGGGGCGCTGGGTAATGAAAAACTGTTTTTT.

This CDR3 reads CSVDLQEPSTGANVLTF. In DNA, the CDR3 is TGCAGCGTTGATCTACAGGAGCCATCAACTGGGGCCAACGTCCTGACTTTC. V usage is TRBV29-1 and J usage is TRBJ2-6; perhaps TRBD1 as D (5 bases). The germline V gene has CDR1 SQVTM and CDR2 ANQGSEA. The CDR3 extends over 17 amino acids. V shed 3 bases and J shed 2 bases, with 17 bases lying between them.

This rearrangement joins TRBV27 to TRBJ2-1, with TRBD2 matching over 9 bases. Losses at the gene ends were 7 bases for V and 2 bases for J; bases not matched to a gene: 3. The CDR3 consists of 14 residues. CDR1 is MNHEY, CDR2 SMNVEV, per germline (reference sequence). The chain's CDR3 is CASKAGGTYNEQFF. In DNA, the CDR3 is TGTGCCAGCAAAGCGGGGGGAACCTACAATGAGCAGTTCTTC.

The CDR3 sequence is CASSVMGQPNTDTQYF. The CDR3 DNA sequence: TGTGCCAGCAGCGTAATGGGACAGCCAAACACAGATACGCAGTATTTT. The chain recombines TRBV9 with TRBJ2-3, with 7 bases fitting TRBD1. J was trimmed by 2 bases and V by 1 base; bases with no gene match: 7. This CDR3 has 16 residues. Germline-derived CDR1 and CDR2 are SGDLS and YYNGEE.